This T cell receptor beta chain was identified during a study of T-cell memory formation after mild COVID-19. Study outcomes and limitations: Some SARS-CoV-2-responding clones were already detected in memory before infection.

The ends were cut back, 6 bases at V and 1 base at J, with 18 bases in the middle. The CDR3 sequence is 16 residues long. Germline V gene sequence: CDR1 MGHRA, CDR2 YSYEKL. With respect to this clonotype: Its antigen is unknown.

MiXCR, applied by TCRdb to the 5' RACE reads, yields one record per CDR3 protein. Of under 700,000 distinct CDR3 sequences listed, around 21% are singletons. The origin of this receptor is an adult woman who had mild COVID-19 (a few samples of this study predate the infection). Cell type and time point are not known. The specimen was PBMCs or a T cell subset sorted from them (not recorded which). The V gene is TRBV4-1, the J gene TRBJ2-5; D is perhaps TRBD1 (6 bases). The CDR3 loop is CASSFNFRDTQETQYF. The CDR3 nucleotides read TGCGCCAGCAGTTTCAATTTCCGGGACACCCAAGAGACCCAGTACTTC.